This T cell receptor (beta chain) was observed in a study of shared clonotypes between healthy human individuals. On this clone: The antigen remains undetermined.

Positive CCR7 selection of CD45RO-negative cells yielded the naive CD8 cells, and terminally differentiated effector memory CD45RA+ cells were excluded. CDR3 length: 16 residues. The germline V gene has CDR1 SGHTA and CDR2 FQGNSA. V was pared by 1 base and J by 4 bases, with 17 bases between. Data came from immunoSEQ multiplex PCR; TCRdb stores just in-frame clones and leaves some out. The table lists about 800,000 clones, approximately 96% of them singletons. Broader study findings: Even with large depth, rarefaction showed that sorted-subset sequencing was incomplete. Donors were few, which limited the genetic and exposure-history diversity represented.

The sequence was obtained from a man aged 25-45 years in good health. The chain is built from TRBV7-2 and TRBJ2-7; D is perhaps TRBD2 (6 bases). Sample: naive CD8+ T cells sorted from blood. DNA of the CDR3: TGTGCCAGCAGCTTAGTCGGTGGGGAGGTCGGGTACGAGCAGTACTTC. The encoded protein is CASSLVGGEVGYEQYF.